This T cell receptor (beta chain) was sequenced during a study of blood T cell repertoires in COVID-19. The table came from immunoSEQ multiplex PCR; TCRdb's copy has only in-frame clones and leaves some out. The table lists approximately 250,000 clones, 70% to 90% of them singletons. The CDR3 extends over 16 amino acids. V lost 1 base to trimming and J lost 6 bases, with 18 bases between them. Germline loops: CDR1 MGHDK, CDR2 SYGVNS. The chain employs TRBV25-1 and TRBJ1-2; D perhaps matches TRBD1 (5 bases). Specimen: peripheral blood. The receptor's source is a man aged 18 to 35 with active or convalescent COVID-19. CDR3 region: CASSELSRPGPNGYTF. DNA for the CDR3: TGTGCCAGCAGTGAATTGTCCCGGCCAGGGCCAAATGGCTACACCTTC.